The sequence of this TCR beta chain was determined in a study of T cell responses to AZD1222 COVID-19 vaccine. Study findings and constraints: Researchers report vaccine-associated CD4 TCRs spanning spike, with dominance at 160-218 and 743-854.

Some clones are missing from TCRdb's copy, which holds only in-frame ones; the method was immunoSEQ multiplex PCR. The sample lists 140,000 to 150,000 clones; more than 90% were seen once. For this clone: The antigen is unknown.

This CDR3 has 15 residues. Trimming cost V 4 bases and J 0 bases, with 12 bases left between them. Germline CDR1 SGHDT, CDR2 YYEEEE. The material was peripheral blood, obtained on day 0 of AZD1222 vaccination. The chain joins TRBV5-6 to TRBJ2-3, with a tentative D call TRBD2 (6 bases). The sequence came from an adult in good health. The chain's CDR3 is CASSPGLHSTDTQYF. CDR3 DNA: TGTGCCAGCAGCCCGGGACTCCATAGCACAGATACGCAGTATTTT.